The rows below give T cell receptor beta chains drawn from one sample of a study of prognosis after radiotherapy for stage I lung cancer. Each CDR3 protein gets one entry after TCRdb re-called the multiplex PCR reads with MiXCR. The sample lists around 30,000 distinct CDR3 sequences, roughly 30% seen once, with about 12% in the top ten. Sequences were derived from PBMCs, sampled before or after stereotactic body radiation therapy (not recorded which). The receptors here all came from a donor aged 50 or older with non-small cell lung cancer. CDR3s include the opening cysteine and the closing phenylalanine or tryptophan. The order of the fields is D gene, CDR3 length, clone size, V gene, J gene, CDR3 protein, CDR3 DNA. D genes are given only for firm matches. Rows give clone size only sometimes, using once, few, many, or a class for an expanded clone.

d_call: NA
cdr3_length: 14
clone_size: many
v_call: TRBV28
j_call: TRBJ2-5
cdr3_aa: CASSLWTEQETQYF
cdr3_nt: TGTGCCAGCAGTTTATGGACTGAACAAGAGACCCAGTACTTC

d_call: TRBD2
cdr3_length: 16
clone_size: many
v_call: TRBV20-1
j_call: TRBJ2-7
cdr3_aa: CSAREGGRAPAYEQYF
cdr3_nt: TGCAGTGCTAGAGAAGGTGGGAGGGCCCCAGCCTACGAGCAGTACTTC

d_call: TRBD1
cdr3_length: 14
clone_size: many
v_call: TRBV30
j_call: TRBJ2-7
cdr3_aa: CAWTAGTAFYEQYF
cdr3_nt: TGTGCCTGGACCGCCGGGACAGCGTTCTACGAGCAGTACTTC

d_call: NA
cdr3_length: 13
clone_size: NA
v_call: TRBV19
j_call: TRBJ2-5
cdr3_aa: CASKDGGQETQYF
cdr3_nt: TGTGCCAGTAAGGACGGTGGGCAAGAGACCCAGTACTTC

d_call: NA
cdr3_length: 14
clone_size: many
v_call: TRBV28
j_call: TRBJ2-5
cdr3_aa: CASSSRSRRETQYF
cdr3_nt: TGTGCCAGCAGTTCAAGGAGCCGGAGGGAGACCCAGTACTTC

d_call: TRBD1
cdr3_length: 15
clone_size: few
v_call: TRBV7-2
j_call: TRBJ2-5
cdr3_aa: CASSLVLDRGETQYF
cdr3_nt: TGTGCCAGCAGCTTAGTATTGGACAGGGGAGAGACCCAGTACTTC

d_call: NA
cdr3_length: 14
clone_size: NA
v_call: TRBV28
j_call: TRBJ2-6
cdr3_aa: CAISLSDVTNVLTF
cdr3_nt: TGTGCCATCAGTTTGAGCGACGTAACCAACGTCCTGACTTTC

d_call: TRBD1
cdr3_length: 15
clone_size: NA
v_call: TRBV2
j_call: TRBJ2-1
cdr3_aa: CASSADRGAYNEQFF
cdr3_nt: TGTGCCAGCAGTGCGGACAGGGGCGCCTACAATGAGCAGTTCTTC

d_call: NA
cdr3_length: 15
clone_size: few
v_call: TRBV2
j_call: TRBJ2-3
cdr3_aa: CASSETGSSTDTQYF
cdr3_nt: TGTGCCAGCAGTGAAACAGGCTCTAGCACAGATACGCAGTATTTT

d_call: TRBD1
cdr3_length: 14
clone_size: many
v_call: TRBV7-9
j_call: TRBJ1-5
cdr3_aa: CASSLEGQYQPQHF
cdr3_nt: TGTGCCAGCAGCTTGGAGGGACAGTACCAGCCCCAGCATTTT

d_call: TRBD1
cdr3_length: 14
clone_size: many
v_call: TRBV11-2
j_call: TRBJ2-7
cdr3_aa: CASSLDRDSYEQYF
cdr3_nt: TGTGCCAGCAGCTTAGACCGGGACAGTTACGAGCAGTACTTC

d_call: NA
cdr3_length: 13
clone_size: many
v_call: TRBV5-5
j_call: TRBJ2-7
cdr3_aa: CASSFRPEYEQYF
cdr3_nt: TGTGCCAGCAGCTTTCGGCCGGAGTACGAGCAGTACTTC

d_call: NA
cdr3_length: 16
clone_size: many
v_call: TRBV7-9
j_call: TRBJ2-5
cdr3_aa: CASSPRLVVGEETQYF
cdr3_nt: TGTGCCAGCAGCCCAAGGTTAGTCGTCGGTGAGGAGACCCAGTACTTC

d_call: NA
cdr3_length: 11
clone_size: many
v_call: TRBV30
j_call: TRBJ2-7
cdr3_aa: CAWSQGYEQYF
cdr3_nt: TGTGCCTGGTCTCAAGGGTACGAGCAGTACTTC

d_call: TRBD1
cdr3_length: 15
clone_size: NA
v_call: TRBV10-3
j_call: TRBJ2-7
cdr3_aa: CAIRVPGTGSHEQYF
cdr3_nt: TGTGCCATCAGAGTTCCCGGGACAGGGTCCCACGAGCAGTACTTC

d_call: NA
cdr3_length: 15
clone_size: NA
v_call: TRBV20-1
j_call: TRBJ2-7
cdr3_aa: CSASNSGSQIYEQYF
cdr3_nt: TGCAGTGCTAGCAATAGTGGGAGCCAAATTTACGAGCAGTACTTC

d_call: NA
cdr3_length: 12
clone_size: NA
v_call: TRBV30
j_call: TRBJ2-1
cdr3_aa: CAWMLSGDEQFF
cdr3_nt: TGTGCCTGGATGCTTTCAGGGGATGAGCAGTTCTTC

d_call: TRBD1
cdr3_length: 15
clone_size: many
v_call: TRBV4-2
j_call: TRBJ1-4
cdr3_aa: CASSREQGSNEKLFF
cdr3_nt: TGTGCCAGCAGCCGGGAACAGGGGTCTAATGAAAAACTGTTTTTT

d_call: NA
cdr3_length: 14
clone_size: once
v_call: TRBV20-1
j_call: TRBJ1-1
cdr3_aa: CSATRDMADTEAFF
cdr3_nt: TGCAGTGCGACGCGGGATATGGCGGACACTGAAGCTTTCTTT

d_call: TRBD2
cdr3_length: 15
clone_size: many
v_call: TRBV5-1
j_call: TRBJ2-1
cdr3_aa: CASSSTSGAGGEQFF
cdr3_nt: TGCGCCAGCAGTTCTACTAGCGGGGCGGGGGGTGAGCAGTTCTTC

d_call: TRBD2
cdr3_length: 14
clone_size: NA
v_call: TRBV25-1
j_call: TRBJ2-5
cdr3_aa: CASSQRGGKETQYF
cdr3_nt: TGTGCCAGCAGCCAGCGGGGGGGAAAAGAGACCCAGTACTTC

d_call: NA
cdr3_length: 14
clone_size: many
v_call: TRBV6-1
j_call: TRBJ1-1
cdr3_aa: CASSEQGTDTEAFF
cdr3_nt: TGTGCCAGCAGTGAACAGGGGACGGACACTGAAGCTTTCTTT

d_call: NA
cdr3_length: 15
clone_size: NA
v_call: TRBV6-1
j_call: TRBJ2-2
cdr3_aa: CASSLLGQVTGELIF
cdr3_nt: TGTGCCAGCAGTCTCCTCGGGCAGGTCACCGGGGAGCTGATTTTC

d_call: TRBD2
cdr3_length: 15
clone_size: many
v_call: TRBV5-8
j_call: TRBJ2-3
cdr3_aa: CASSLVLAGTDTQYF
cdr3_nt: TGTGCCAGCAGCTTGGTACTAGCGGGAACAGATACGCAGTATTTT

d_call: NA
cdr3_length: 14
clone_size: NA
v_call: TRBV7-9
j_call: TRBJ2-2
cdr3_aa: CASTTLWVTGELFF
cdr3_nt: TGTGCCAGCACTACGTTGTGGGTCACCGGGGAGCTGTTTTTT

d_call: NA
cdr3_length: 14
clone_size: NA
v_call: TRBV3-1
j_call: TRBJ2-7
cdr3_aa: CASSRSSTGYEQYF
cdr3_nt: TGTGCCAGCAGCCGCTCCTCGACAGGCTACGAGCAGTACTTC

d_call: NA
cdr3_length: 15
clone_size: few
v_call: TRBV5-4
j_call: TRBJ2-7
cdr3_aa: CASSFPGVQAYEQYF
cdr3_nt: TGTGCCAGCAGCTTTCCAGGAGTACAAGCCTACGAGCAGTACTTC

d_call: TRBD1
cdr3_length: 17
clone_size: NA
v_call: TRBV12-3/TRBV12-4
j_call: TRBJ1-2
cdr3_aa: CASSYYPQGQGRGGYTF
cdr3_nt: TGTGCCAGCAGTTATTACCCCCAGGGACAGGGTAGAGGTGGCTACACATTC

d_call: NA
cdr3_length: 17
clone_size: many
v_call: TRBV9
j_call: TRBJ2-1
cdr3_aa: CASSVRLKTSSYNEQFF
cdr3_nt: TGTGCCAGCAGCGTTAGACTGAAAACATCCTCCTACAATGAGCAGTTCTTC

d_call: NA
cdr3_length: 14
clone_size: many
v_call: TRBV6-1
j_call: TRBJ2-5
cdr3_aa: CATRKTGFGETQYF
cdr3_nt: TGTGCCACAAGGAAAACAGGGTTCGGAGAGACCCAGTACTTC

d_call: NA
cdr3_length: 16
clone_size: many
v_call: TRBV6-2/TRBV6-3
j_call: TRBJ2-2
cdr3_aa: CASSYNGGGVTGELFF
cdr3_nt: TGTGCCAGCAGTTATAACGGGGGAGGAGTAACCGGGGAGCTGTTTTTT

d_call: TRBD1
cdr3_length: 14
clone_size: NA
v_call: TRBV6-1
j_call: TRBJ2-1
cdr3_aa: CASGNRGFYNEQFF
cdr3_nt: TGTGCCAGCGGCAACAGGGGGTTTTACAATGAGCAGTTCTTC

d_call: TRBD2
cdr3_length: 15
clone_size: NA
v_call: TRBV19
j_call: TRBJ2-7
cdr3_aa: CASSGGLAGVNEQYF
cdr3_nt: TGTGCCAGTAGTGGCGGACTAGCGGGAGTCAACGAGCAGTACTTC

d_call: NA
cdr3_length: 13
clone_size: NA
v_call: TRBV6-2/TRBV6-3
j_call: TRBJ1-5
cdr3_aa: CASSDVGGDPQHF
cdr3_nt: TGTGCCAGCAGTGACGTAGGGGGGGATCCCCAGCATTTT

d_call: NA
cdr3_length: 13
clone_size: NA
v_call: TRBV3-1
j_call: TRBJ2-7
cdr3_aa: CASRAGHSYEQYF
cdr3_nt: TGTGCCAGCAGAGCGGGACACTCCTACGAGCAGTACTTC

d_call: NA
cdr3_length: 12
clone_size: NA
v_call: TRBV7-2
j_call: TRBJ2-3
cdr3_aa: CASSPYRNTQYF
cdr3_nt: TGTGCCAGCAGCCCCTACAGAAATACGCAGTATTTT

d_call: TRBD1
cdr3_length: 15
clone_size: many
v_call: TRBV2
j_call: TRBJ1-4
cdr3_aa: CASSDRGQSNEKLFF
cdr3_nt: TGTGCCAGCAGTGATCGGGGACAGTCTAATGAAAAACTGTTTTTT

d_call: NA
cdr3_length: 16
clone_size: many
v_call: TRBV27
j_call: TRBJ1-5
cdr3_aa: CASSLLGTLGTQPQHF
cdr3_nt: TGTGCCAGCAGTTTATTAGGGACTCTTGGGACTCAGCCCCAGCATTTT

d_call: TRBD1
cdr3_length: 15
clone_size: many
v_call: TRBV28
j_call: TRBJ2-5
cdr3_aa: CASSNPTGAGETQYF
cdr3_nt: TGTGCCAGCAGCAACCCGACAGGGGCGGGGGAGACCCAGTACTTC

d_call: NA
cdr3_length: 15
clone_size: NA
v_call: TRBV28
j_call: TRBJ2-1
cdr3_aa: CASSPTGAPYNEQFF
cdr3_nt: TGTGCCAGCAGTCCGACAGGAGCCCCCTACAATGAGCAGTTCTTC

d_call: NA
cdr3_length: 15
clone_size: many
v_call: TRBV9
j_call: TRBJ1-1
cdr3_aa: CASSASDRGRTEAFF
cdr3_nt: TGTGCCAGCAGCGCCTCCGACCGGGGGCGCACTGAAGCTTTCTTT

d_call: NA
cdr3_length: 13
clone_size: medium-sized
v_call: TRBV28
j_call: TRBJ1-4
cdr3_aa: CASRFPTNEKLFF
cdr3_nt: TGTGCCAGCAGGTTCCCAACTAATGAAAAACTGTTTTTT

d_call: TRBD1
cdr3_length: 13
clone_size: many
v_call: TRBV20-1
j_call: TRBJ1-2
cdr3_aa: CSATSTGLRGYTF
cdr3_nt: TGCAGTGCTACTTCGACAGGGTTACGTGGCTACACCTTC

d_call: NA
cdr3_length: 13
clone_size: many
v_call: TRBV3-1
j_call: TRBJ2-7
cdr3_aa: CASTGQYSYEQYF
cdr3_nt: TGTGCCAGCACTGGACAGTACTCCTACGAGCAGTACTTC

d_call: TRBD1
cdr3_length: 17
clone_size: many
v_call: TRBV18
j_call: TRBJ2-1
cdr3_aa: CASSPFLPGQGRPEQFF
cdr3_nt: TGTGCCAGCTCACCGTTCCTCCCGGGACAGGGGAGGCCTGAGCAGTTCTTC

d_call: NA
cdr3_length: 13
clone_size: many
v_call: TRBV6-2/TRBV6-3
j_call: TRBJ2-1
cdr3_aa: CASSSTDYNEQFF
cdr3_nt: TGTGCCAGCAGTTCGACGGATTACAATGAGCAGTTCTTC